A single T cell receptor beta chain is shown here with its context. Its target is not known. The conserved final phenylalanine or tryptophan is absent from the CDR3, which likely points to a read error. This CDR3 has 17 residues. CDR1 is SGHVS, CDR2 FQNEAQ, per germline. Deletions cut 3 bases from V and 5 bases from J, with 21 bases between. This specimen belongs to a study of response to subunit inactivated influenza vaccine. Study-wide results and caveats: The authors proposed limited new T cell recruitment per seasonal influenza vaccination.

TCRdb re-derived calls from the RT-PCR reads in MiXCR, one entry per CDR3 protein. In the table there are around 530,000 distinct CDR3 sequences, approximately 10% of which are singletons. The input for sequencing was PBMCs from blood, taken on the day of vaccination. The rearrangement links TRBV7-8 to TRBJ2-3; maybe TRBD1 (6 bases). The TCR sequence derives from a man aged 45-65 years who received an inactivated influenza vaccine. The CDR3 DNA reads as TGTGCCAGCAGCTTTGCCCCAAATAGGCCACAGGGAGATACGCAGTATGTT. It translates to CASSFAPNRPQGDTQYV.